The 28 T cell receptor beta chains in this list originate from one sample, sequenced in a study of Graves' ophthalmopathy and Graves' hyperthyroidism. The authors amplified TCR beta CDR3 regions from RNA transcripts. The first round was an RT-PCR with HTBI primers, and the second round was a multiplex PCR. TCRdb used MiXCR to reprocess the multiplex PCR reads, holding one entry per CDR3 protein. Of approximately 1.2 million distinct CDR3 sequences listed, about two fifths are singletons. The specimen was peripheral blood or thyroid tissue (not recorded which). Receptors were obtained from an adult man with Graves' hyperthyroidism.

This clonotype has a count of ten or more. The chain carries TRBV20-1 and TRBJ1-2, with D possibly being TRBD1 (5 bases). Germline V lookup: CDR1 DFQATT, CDR2 SNEGSKA (reference sequence). The CDR3 totals 14 residues. The V and J ends lost 2 bases and 5 bases respectively, with 15 bases between them. CDR3 protein: CSARPDGGGYGYTF. The DNA of the CDR3 is TGCAGTGCTAGACCTGATGGCGGGGGATATGGCTACACCTTC.

V gene TRBV15 combines with J gene TRBJ1-1, with TRBD1 matching 7 bases. The CDR3 totals 15 residues. The V and J ends lost 4 bases and 0 bases, in that order; junction bases with no gene match: 5. Germline CDR1 is LNHNV and CDR2 is YYDKDF (reference sequence). The DNA of the CDR3 is TGTGCCACCAGCATCCGGGGACAGTTGAACACTGAAGCTTTCTTT. Residues: CATSIRGQLNTEAFF.

The sample holds many counts of this clonotype. The J gene is TRBJ2-6, the V gene TRBV7-8, with D tentatively TRBD1 (7 bases). The CDR3 totals 19 residues. Germline V gene data show CDR1 as SGHVS and CDR2 as FQNEAQ. The V end lost 5 bases, the J end lost 2 bases, and 22 bases lay between the germline ends. CDR3 nucleotide sequence: TGTGCCAGCAGCCATGGGCGGAGGGGGCTAATTCCTGGGGCCAACGTCCTGACTTTC. Its translation is CASSHGRRGLIPGANVLTF.

This clonotype appeared a few times. The V call is TRBV29-1, the J call TRBJ2-7, with D unclear. V lost 3 bases and J lost 0, with 6 bases in between. CDR1 is SQVTM, CDR2 ANQGSEA, per germline. This CDR3 region has 12 residues. CDR3 amino acids: CSVESSSYEQYF. The CDR3 DNA is TGCAGCGTTGAGAGTAGCTCCTACGAGCAGTACTTC.

The gene calls are TRBV29-1 and TRBJ2-7; TRBD1 matches 8 bases. CDR1 and CDR2 (germline): SQVTM, ANQGSEA. The CDR3 length is 14 residues. Trimming took 6 bases from V and 2 from J; bases not matched to a gene: 9. DNA of the CDR3: TGCAGCGTCGAGACAGGGGAGCGGGCCTACGAGCAGTACTTC. Translated, it gives CSVETGERAYEQYF.

Details on this clonotype: This may come from a read error, since a much larger clone is one base off. The rearrangement links TRBV25-1 to TRBJ1-1; D is undetermined. CDR1 is MGHDK, CDR2 SYGVNS, per germline. There are 14 residues in the CDR3. V lost 6 bases and J 4 bases, leaving 15 bases between the germline ends. CDR3 nucleotide sequence: TGTGCCAGCAGCGTAGGGCAGGAGGCCACTGAAGCTTTCTTT. The encoded protein is CASSVGQEATEAFF.

There are many counts of this clonotype. The chain uses TRBV7-3 and TRBJ2-7, with TRBD2 identical over 10 bases. Germline V gene sequence: CDR1 SGHTA, CDR2 FQGTGA. The CDR3 runs 16 residues. V lost 3 bases, J lost 4 bases, and 9 bases stayed unmatched. The CDR3 DNA is TGTGCCAGCAGCTTGGGCCCGGGACTAGCGAGTTACGAGCAGTACTTC. Its translation: CASSLGPGLASYEQYF.

Only a few counts were recorded for this clonotype. V and J are TRBV10-3 and TRBJ1-2; the D is unclear. CDR3 length: 13 amino acids. Per germline, CDR1 ENHRY and CDR2 SYGVKD. V gave up 2 bases and J gave up 1 base, with 5 bases separating them. CDR3 region: CAISETNNYGYTF. The DNA of the CDR3 is TGTGCCATCAGTGAGACAAATAACTATGGCTACACCTTC.

This clonotype was recorded a few times. One junction end disagrees with the germline gene, perhaps due to a read error. This CDR3 reads CASSDGRQKATF. The DNA for the CDR3 is TGCGCCAGCAGTGACGGAAGGCAGAAAGCGACCTTC. The V gene is TRBV10-1, the J gene TRBJ2-7; D not certain. The CDR3 has 12 residues. The germline V gene encodes CDR1 WNHNN and CDR2 SYGVQD (reference sequence).

This clonotype was seen many times. The chain has TRBV11-2 and TRBJ2-7, with D possibly TRBD2 on 6 matching bases. The length of the CDR3 is 15 residues. V shed 2 bases and J shed 3 bases, with 14 bases lying between them. Germline V gives CDR1 SGHAT, CDR2 FQNNGV. CDR3 in amino acids: CASSLFRGASYEQYF. DNA for the CDR3: TGTGCCAGCAGCTTATTCCGCGGGGCGAGCTACGAGCAGTACTTC.

J is TRBJ2-5 and V is TRBV7-2, with TRBD2 matching over 7 bases. J was trimmed by 5 bases and V by 4 bases; bases with no gene match: 13. This CDR3 contains 16 residues. Looked up from germline, CDR1 is SGHTA and CDR2 is FQGNSA. The CDR3 DNA reads TGTGCCAGCAGCTGGCGGCTAGCGGCCCCCGTGGAGACCCAGTACTTC. Translated: CASSWRLAAPVETQYF.

Concerning this clonotype itself: The conserved final phenylalanine or tryptophan is absent from the CDR3, which likely points to a read error. V gene TRBV5-5 combines with J gene TRBJ1-1; D perhaps matches TRBD1 (6 bases). The CDR3 runs to 15 residues. Germline V lookup: CDR1 SGHKS, CDR2 YYEKEE (reference sequence). Trimming took off 3 bases at V and 0 bases at J, with 12 bases between the two ends. The CDR3 DNA is TGTGCCAGCAGCTCCGCGGGGGGGCTGAACACTGAAGCTTTCCTT. Translating gives CASSSAGGLNTEAFL.

The V gene is TRBV30, the J gene TRBJ2-7; no firm D call. Germline V gene lookup returns CDR1 GTSNPN and CDR2 SVGIG (reference sequence). The CDR3 is made up of 14 amino acids. The V and J ends lost 7 bases and 2 bases respectively, with 18 bases between them. DNA for the CDR3: TGTGCCTCGTCCCGTGGCATCAAGGCCTACGAGCAGTACTTC. Translating it yields CASSRGIKAYEQYF.

In its sample, this clonotype was seen a few times. The rearrangement joins TRBV20-1 to TRBJ2-7; no firm D call. The germline gives CDR1 DFQATT, CDR2 SNEGSKA (reference sequence). The CDR3 consists of 14 residues. With 6 bases removed from V and 2 bases from J, the gap between germline ends came to 17 bases. The chain's CDR3 is CSAETEKPTYEQYF. The CDR3, as DNA: TGCAGTGCGGAAACAGAGAAGCCGACCTACGAGCAGTACTTC.

There are many counts of this clonotype. The J gene is TRBJ2-7, the V gene TRBV10-3; 10 nucleotides agree with TRBD2. The CDR3 is 14 amino acids. V gave up 5 bases and J gave up 2 bases; unmatched junction bases: 3. The germline V gene encodes CDR1 ENHRY and CDR2 SYGVKD. The CDR3 region is CAISPGTSAYEQYF. CDR3 sequence (DNA): TGTGCCATCAGTCCCGGGACTAGCGCCTACGAGCAGTACTTC.

This rearrangement joins TRBV20-1 to TRBJ2-5; no clear D gene. The germline V gene has CDR1 DFQATT and CDR2 SNEGSKA (reference sequence). The CDR3 extends over 12 amino acids. Trimming cost V 4 bases and J 4 bases, with 10 bases left between them. The DNA for the CDR3 is TGCAGTGCTATCCGGCGATCAGAGACCCAGTACTTC. Encoded protein: CSAIRRSETQYF.

The chain recombines TRBV6-5 with TRBJ1-2; 8 bases agree with TRBD1. J was trimmed by 3 bases and V by 5 bases; bases with no gene match: 8. Germline V gene sequence: CDR1 MNHEY, CDR2 SVGAGI. The CDR3 covers 15 residues. CDR3 loop: CASSRTTGEDYGYTF. The CDR3 region has the DNA TGTGCCAGCAGTAGAACGACAGGGGAGGACTATGGCTACACCTTC.

This clonotype has just a few counts. The CDR3 bases are TGCGCCAGCAGCGAGGGACAGTGGCATTACACCGGGGAGCTGTTTTTT. It codes for CASSEGQWHYTGELFF. The V and J genes are TRBV5-1 and TRBJ2-2; 7 nucleotides align to TRBD1. Trimming at V came to 4 bases and at J to 3 bases, leaving 9 bases not matched to a gene. This CDR3 contains 16 residues. CDR1 is SGHRS and CDR2 is YFSETQ in the germline V gene. Full variable domain (outside the CDR3, taken from reference TRBV5-1 and TRBJ2-2): KAGVTQTPRYLIKTRGQQVTLSCSPISGHRSVSWYQQTPGQGLQFLFEYFSETQRNKGNFPGRFSGRQFSNSRSEMNVSTLELGDSALYLCASSEGQWHYTGELFFGEGSRLTVL.

This rearrangement joins TRBV20-1 to TRBJ1-2, with TRBD1 as a possible D gene (5 bases). The V gene's germline CDR1 is DFQATT and CDR2 SNEGSKA (reference sequence). Trimming stripped 0 bases from V and 4 bases from J, with 15 bases between. The CDR3 is 15 amino acids. CDR3 DNA: TGCAGTGCTAGAGATCTAAGAGGGACTCGCTATGGCTACACCTTC. It codes for CSARDLRGTRYGYTF.

Points on this clonotype: A read error may explain this, as a much larger clone is one base away. The chain uses TRBV11-2 and TRBJ2-2; the D call may be TRBD1 or TRBD2 (5 bases each). The CDR3 spans 14 residues. The germline V gene has CDR1 SGHAT and CDR2 FQNNGV. The CDR3 DNA sequence: TGTGCCAGCAGCACCCTGGGCAGGGCCGGGGAGCTGCTTTTT. Translation gives CASSTLGRAGELLF.

This clonotype was recorded many times. This chain uses TRBV7-6 with TRBJ2-7; a weak D match, TRBD1 (5 bases). CDR1 is SGHVS and CDR2 is FNYEAQ in the germline V gene. The CDR3 loop spans 16 amino acids. Trimming cost V 2 bases and J 6 bases, with 20 bases left between them. For the CDR3, the DNA is TGTGCCAGCAGCTTATCCGTATCACAAGGGGTCGGCGAGCAGTACTTC. This translates into CASSLSVSQGVGEQYF.

The rearrangement joins TRBV7-2 to TRBJ1-2; maybe TRBD1 (6 bases). There are 15 residues in the CDR3. Germline V CDR1 and CDR2: SGHTA, FQGNSA. Trimming removed 2 bases at V and 6 bases at J, with 16 bases between. The CDR3 region is CASSLSGSRGNGYTF. The CDR3 DNA reads as TGTGCCAGCAGCTTAAGCGGGAGTAGGGGGAATGGCTACACCTTC.

In its sample, this clonotype was seen many times. The V and J genes are TRBV20-1 and TRBJ2-5; a weak D match, TRBD2 (6 bases). The CDR3 extends over 13 amino acids. Germline V lookup: CDR1 DFQATT, CDR2 SNEGSKA (reference sequence). The germline V and J ends were trimmed by 0 bases and 5 bases, with 10 bases remaining between them. This CDR3 reads CSAREGGVETQYF. The CDR3 bases are TGCAGTGCTAGAGAGGGGGGAGTGGAGACCCAGTACTTC.

CDR3 sequence reads: CASSVAYTGELFF. CDR3 coding DNA: TGCGCCAGCAGCGTGGCATACACCGGGGAGCTGTTTTTT. This chain connects TRBV5-1 to TRBJ2-2; D uncertain. This CDR3 spans 13 amino acids. The germline CDR1 and CDR2 sequences are SGHRS and YFSETQ. V was cut by 4 bases and J by 3 bases, with 7 bases left in between.

This chain links TRBV9 with TRBJ1-4; 7 positions agree with TRBD1. The germline V gene has CDR1 SGDLS and CDR2 YYNGEE. The CDR3 is made up of 16 amino acids. The trim removed 4 bases at V and 7 bases at J, leaving 13 bases unmatched. The CDR3 spells CASSPTEGAGSEKLFF. In DNA form, the CDR3 reads TGTGCCAGCAGCCCCACGGAGGGGGCAGGGAGTGAAAAACTGTTTTTT. Filled out from reference TRBV9 and TRBJ1-4, the complete variable domain reads DSGVTQTPKHLITATGQRVTLRCSPRSGDLSVYWYQQSLDQGLQFLIQYYNGEERAKGNILERFSAQQFPDLHSELNLSSLELGDSALYFCASSPTEGAGSEKLFFGSGTQLSVL.

This clonotype was found many times. The rearrangement uses TRBV29-1 and TRBJ2-6; D might be TRBD2 (6 bases). The CDR3 loop spans 18 amino acids. CDR1 is SQVTM, CDR2 ANQGSEA, per germline. V lost 0 bases to trimming and J lost 1 base, with 16 bases between them. The CDR3 region has the DNA TGCAGCGTTGAAGATCGCGGGGTCTGGGGTTCTGGGGCCAACGTCCTGACTTTC. It codes for CSVEDRGVWGSGANVLTF.

This clonotype was observed at least ten times. The genes are TRBV7-2 and TRBJ1-2; TRBD1 is a possible D gene (5 bases). Trimming shortened V by 4 bases and J by 4 bases, and 13 bases separated the two germline ends. Per germline, CDR1 SGHTA and CDR2 FQGNSA. This CDR3 spans 14 amino acids. CDR3 nucleotides: TGTGCCAGCAGCTCACCGGGACGGACCTATGGCTACACCTTC. Residues: CASSSPGRTYGYTF.

This clonotype was seen only a few times. For the CDR3, the DNA is TGTGCCAGTGTGATGGACGACAGGGGGCCAAACACCGGGGAGCTGTTTTTT. Translated, it gives CASVMDDRGPNTGELFF. The chain is built from TRBV19 and TRBJ2-2, with 10 bases identical to TRBD1. V shed 8 bases and J 2 bases; nucleotides not matched to a gene: 11. This CDR3 comprises 17 residues. Germline-derived CDR1 and CDR2 are LNHDA and SQIVND (reference sequence).